This TCR beta chain was identified during a study of shared clonotypes between healthy human individuals (TCRdb year 2020). Looking at the study overall: Three men and two women, aged 18 to 49 years, made up the cohort. For each donor, three plates each were used for CD4 naive and CD4 memory, two plates were used for CD8 naive, and one plate was used for CD8 memory. The study deeply sequenced blood TCR repertoires of five healthy adults to estimate repertoire size and the extent of clonotype sharing between individuals. To increase sequencing depth and limit assay-specific biases, different laboratories used diverse techniques to prepare libraries and sequence TCR repertoires. Each donor's leukapheresis produced roughly between about 0.85 and 10 billion PBMCs. Broader findings and caveats from the paper: Because the study included only a small number of donors, the genetic and exposure-history diversity represented was limited. Sampling was limited to blood, and TCR repertoires in tissue likely differ from TCR repertoires in blood. Naive subsets generally had larger estimated clonotype richness than memory subsets. Even with the large sequencing depth, rarefaction of the sorted-subset datasets indicated that sequencing was incomplete. Across a few donors, approximately 4.6% of naive CD4, approximately 3.6% of naive CD8, about 2.3% of memory CD4, and approximately 0.42% of memory CD8 clonotypes were shared. Higher generation probabilities were observed for clonotypes shared by all four sorted-subset donors than for non-shared clonotypes. Pairwise subsampling indicated that sequencing depth was expected to affect the degree of clonotype sharing among donors.

TCR CDR3 regions were amplified from genomic DNA by multiplex PCR using the deep immunoSEQ assay. Extracted genomic DNA from each cell subset was distributed evenly across all wells of several immunoSEQ 96-well plates, and each plate was treated as a replicate. Each replicate PCR for sorted subsets received about 210 ng genomic DNA, equal to tens of thousands of T cell genomes. Purified libraries were measured with a Qubit 3.0 fluorometer, size-checked on a Bioanalyzer 2100, and measured again with the KAPA Library Quantification kit. Each immunoSEQ 96-well plate was sequenced on its own single-read 150-cycle Illumina NextSeq 550 flow cell. In the authors' own workflow: The immunoSEQ output contained only junctional sequences without quality scores, so filtering could not match that applied to full-length reads. To assign V/J genes and CDR3, sequences were annotated using PyIR, a Python wrapper for IgBLAST v1.9, with IMGT germline references. Reads with weak V/J assignments (E-value above 1e-6), missing CDR3, stop codons, out-of-frame junctions, or ambiguous translated residues were removed. A V3J clonotype was defined by an identical inferred V gene, J gene, and CDR3 amino acid sequence. Percentage overlap between repertoires was calculated by dividing the number of shared unique clonotypes by the size of the smaller repertoire. RTK rarefaction, the Chao1 estimator, and Recon v2.1 estimates of unobserved clonotypes were used to assess repertoire richness. Generation probabilities were computed with OLGA for all TCRbeta clonotypes obtained by the gDNA method from several donors. TCRdb limited this immuneACCESS table to in-frame rearrangements with V and J called. A share of clones is missing; checked studies link under half to unresolved V genes, and the rest is unexplained. V, J and clone size are those of that table, while D and trimming were read from the DNA. This sample lists about 2.3 million clones; approximately 90% were detected once. The ten largest account for 0.37% of the sample.

Healthy HIV-negative adults with no recently reported acute infections or vaccinations were included as donors. Every donor was a Caucasian adult living in Nashville, Tennessee, USA. CD4+ T cells were enriched through magnetic negative selection, after which naive cells were positively selected on CD45RA and the remaining negative fraction served as the memory subset. After blood collection by leukapheresis, PBMCs were isolated using Ficoll-Histopaque density gradient centrifugation and then cryopreserved in the vapor phase of liquid nitrogen. Purity and quantity of every magnetically sorted T cell population were checked by analytical flow cytometry. Genomic DNA was isolated from each sorted fraction and quantified by UV absorbance on a Nanodrop 2000c. From the cysteine through the phenylalanine, the CDR3 covers 13 amino acids. Of the read, only the CDR3 DNA is kept; its 39 bases are in frame from base 1. Trimming at the junction amounts to 1 base on V and 4 bases on J, and the germline ends lie 6 bases apart. CDR1 SGHTS and CDR2 YDEGEE are derived from the germline V gene.

Concerning this clone: The specificity of this receptor is unknown. No base quality information exists; no much larger clone differs at one position.

Sequences were obtained from naive CD4+ T cells from PBMCs. In light of the paper, this sample's cell subset or site label describes: CD45RA+ positively selected. The rearranged chain carries TRBV5-8 and TRBJ1-3, with the D gene uncertain. The origin of this receptor is a man aged 18 to 30 in good health. Some clones in this sample may be carry-over from other donors' samples. The DNA reads TGTGCCAGCAGCTTGAATACAGGAAACACCATATATTTT. This gives the protein CASSLNTGNTIYF.